The present entry profiles one T cell receptor (beta chain) with its context. Its antigen is as yet unknown. The CDR3 consists of 16 residues. Germline trimming cut 6 bases from V and 5 bases from J; bases unmatched to any gene: 8. Per the germline V gene, CDR1 is MRHNA and CDR2 is SNTAGT. This sample is drawn from a study of OX40 agonist ivuxolimab in advanced cancers. Study background: The mean age was approximately 60 years, ranging from 23 to 79, with about 87% of participants male. Earlier treatment with anti-PD-1, anti-PD-L1 or anti-CTLA-4 was permitted, and about 40% had received some. Study observations and caveats: Both CD4+ and CD8+ T cell populations in blood had undergone clonal expansion by week 6 at 0.1 to 3.0 mg/kg.

Sequenced by immunoSEQ multiplex PCR; TCRdb stores in-frame clones only, minus some. Here the sample spans almost 80,000 clones, about four fifths being singletons. The sample here was CD4+ or CD8+ T cells sorted from blood, taken in a trial of the OX40 agonist ivuxolimab. This receptor was obtained from an adult with an advanced solid tumor such as melanoma, head and neck, liver or kidney cancer. This chain joins TRBV6-4 and TRBJ1-6, with 9 bases aligning to TRBD1. CDR3 residues: CASRLQGAQDNSPLHF. CDR3 DNA: TGTGCCAGCAGATTACAGGGGGCGCAGGATAATTCACCCCTCCACTTT.